The entry below describes one T cell receptor (beta chain). Its cognate antigen is unknown. These data are taken from a study of CD8+ T cells in alopecia areata. Study background: Patients in the study were on tofacitinib for 6 to 18 months, then off it for 6 months.

In each case, RNA was isolated and then reverse transcribed into cDNA as the sequencing template. Here immunoSEQ multiplex PCR was the method, and the copy in TCRdb shows in-frame clones only, minus some. The sample has some 130,000 clones, almost 50% seen once. Study observations and caveats: Patients shared TCRs less clearly than mice did, possibly for HLA-related reasons. Clonality was higher in lesional than normal scalp, especially in alopecia totalis/universalis.

This CDR3 is 15 amino acids long. Germline V gene sequence: CDR1 SGHNT, CDR2 YYREEE (reference sequence). V was clipped by 2 bases and J by 9 bases; unmatched bases: 5. The investigators collected lesional scalp punch biopsies and peripheral blood from alopecia areata patients. The J gene is TRBJ1-6, the V gene TRBV5-4, with 10 positions matching TRBD1. The specimen comprised CD8+ T cells sorted from blood, sampled at week 0. This clonotype originated in a human donor with alopecia areata. The CDR3 DNA reads as TGTGCCAGCAGCTTAATCGGGACAGGGGTTTCACCCCTCCACTTT. This codes for CASSLIGTGVSPLHF. The entire variable domain, with the rest obtained from reference TRBV5-4 and TRBJ1-6, is as follows: ETGVTQSPTHLIKTRGQQVTLRCSSQSGHNTVSWYQQALGQGPQFIFQYYREEENGRGNFPPRFSGLQFPNYSSELNVNALELDDSALYLCASSLIGTGVSPLHFGNGTRLTVT.